The clone carrying this TCR beta chain was detected only once. Some clones are missing from TCRdb's copy, which holds only in-frame ones; the method was immunoSEQ multiplex PCR. The top ten hold roughly 1.6% of the sample, which has around 250,000 clones, around 90% seen once. The data were taken from a study of blood T cell repertoires in COVID-19. Looking at the study overall: Spain, Italy and the United States supplied samples that represented acute and convalescent COVID-19. The analysed material was cDNA or gDNA that came from T cells, B-cell-depleted T cells, or PBMCs.

Enrollees, about 18 to 89 years old, lived in approximately 25 US areas. Membership in each cohort depended on participant-reported clinical history. Germline V lookup: CDR1 SGHRS, CDR2 YFSETQ. The CDR3 extends over 14 amino acids. Deletions cut 1 base from V and 9 bases from J, with 14 bases between. The chain combines TRBV5-1 with TRBJ1-3, with unresolved D. The clonotype comes from a woman in her forties or fifties who had recovered from COVID-19. Sequenced input: PBMCs or T cells enriched from blood (not recorded which). Here the CDR3 DNA reads TGCGCCAGCAGCTTGACGACTCTATTCGGCACCATATATTTT. It specifies CASSLTTLFGTIYF.